These 13 T cell receptor beta chains were sequenced from one sample in a study of T cell responses to AZD1222 COVID-19 vaccine. This table comes from immunoSEQ multiplex PCR, and its TCRdb copy is limited to in-frame clones, with some not included. The sample comprises some 71,000 clones, 80% to 90% of which are singletons, and roughly 31% rests with the top ten. This material consisted of peripheral blood, taken 28 days after the second AZD1222 dose. The receptors were gathered from an adult who received the AZD1222 COVID-19 vaccine.

This chain joins TRBV3-1 (or the pseudogene TRBV3-2) and TRBJ2-5; D may be TRBD2 (7 bases). CDR3 size: 14 residues. The V and J ends lost 10 bases and 5 bases respectively, with 20 bases between them. Germline-derived CDR1 and CDR2 are LGHDT and YNNKEL (reference sequence). CDR3 sequence: CATHSRGAGETQYF. CDR3 coding DNA: TGTGCCACCCATTCCCGGGGGGCGGGGGAGACCCAGTACTTC.

This clone appeared a single time. J is TRBJ2-1 and V is TRBV7-2, with D perhaps matching TRBD1 (5 bases). The germline CDR1 and CDR2 sequences are SGHTA and FQGNSA. The CDR3 has 13 residues. The ends were cut back, 1 base at V and 9 bases at J, with 10 bases in the middle. CDR3 nucleotides: TGTGCCAGCAGCTTAGAGGGGTGGGGTGAGCAGTTCTTC. Its protein is CASSLEGWGEQFF. The full variable domain, rest sourced from reference TRBV7-2 and TRBJ2-1, is GAGVSQSPSNKVTEKGKDVELRCDPISGHTALYWYRQSLGQGLEFLIYFQGNSAPDKSGLPSDRFSAERTGGSVSTLTIQRTQQEDSAVYLCASSLEGWGEQFFGPGTRLTVL.

The V gene is TRBV18, the J gene TRBJ2-7; a weak D match, TRBD2 (6 bases). This CDR3 has 14 residues. V lost 2 bases and J lost 1, with 9 bases in between. Germline CDR1 reads KGHSH; CDR2 reads LQKENI. CDR3 nucleotide sequence: TGTGCCAGCTCACCATTGCGGGGTTCCTACGAGCAGTACTTC. It yields the protein CASSPLRGSYEQYF.

This chain uses TRBV30 with TRBJ2-7, with D possibly being TRBD1 (8 bases). Per the germline V gene, CDR1 is GTSNPN and CDR2 is SVGIG (reference sequence). The CDR3 totals 13 residues. V dropped 5 bases and J dropped 5 bases, with 16 bases sitting between them. This CDR3 is CAWETGEGNEQYF. CDR3 bases: TGTGCCTGGGAGACAGGGGAGGGGAACGAGCAGTACTTC. The full variable domain, with the rest looked up from reference TRBV30 and TRBJ2-7, is SQTIHQWPATLVQPVGSPLSLECTVEGTSNPNLYWYRQAAGRGLQLLFYSVGIGQISSEVPQNLSASRPQDRQFILSSKKLLLSDSGFYLCAWETGEGNEQYFGPGTRLTVT.

The chain employs TRBV28 and TRBJ2-7; 14 nucleotides agree with TRBD2. The CDR3 has 16 amino acids. The germline V gene encodes CDR1 MDHEN and CDR2 SYDVKM. The ends lost 3 bases at V and 3 bases at J; junction bases unmatched: 4. CDR3 nucleotides: TGTGCCAGCAGTTTCCCCGGGACTAGCGGGAGCTACGAGCAGTACTTC. Its protein is CASSFPGTSGSYEQYF.

V gene TRBV6-5 combines with J gene TRBJ1-6; no clear D. CDR1 is MNHEY, CDR2 SVGAGI, per germline. V dropped 6 bases and J dropped 8 bases, with 5 bases sitting between them. The CDR3 has 11 amino acids. CDR3 DNA: TGTGCCAGCAGGGTCGATTCACCCCTCCACTTT. Protein product: CASRVDSPLHF.

The chain joins TRBV5-1 to TRBJ1-4, with 9 bases identical to TRBD1. CDR1 is SGHRS, CDR2 YFSETQ, per germline. This CDR3 contains 14 residues. V trimming: 5 bases; J trimming: 7 bases; junction bases outside the gene matches: 6. The CDR3 protein is CASRAGTGSEKLFF. The CDR3 DNA follows: TGCGCCAGCAGGGCCGGGACAGGGAGTGAAAAACTGTTTTTT.

The V and J genes are TRBV12-5 and TRBJ2-1; TRBD2 matches at 9 bases. Germline assignment: CDR1 LGHNT and CDR2 FRNRAP. The CDR3 consists of 19 residues. Trimming took 0 bases from V and 0 from J; bases not matched to a gene: 9. The CDR3: CASGLVPRTSASSYNEQFF. The CDR3 DNA reads as TGTGCTAGTGGTTTGGTACCTCGGACTAGCGCAAGCTCCTACAATGAGCAGTTCTTC.

The chain uses TRBV29-1 and TRBJ2-1, with D maybe TRBD2 (6 bases). V shed 3 bases and J shed 3 bases, with 12 bases lying between them. CDR1 is SQVTM and CDR2 is ANQGSEA in the germline V gene. This CDR3 is built from 14 residues. The CDR3 protein is CSVEEAGSYNEQFF. In DNA, the CDR3 is TGCAGCGTTGAGGAAGCGGGTAGCTACAATGAGCAGTTCTTC.

The CDR3, as DNA: TGCGCCAGCAGCGTAGGGACAGGGGCCCGGGAGACCCAGTACTTC. This sequence encodes CASSVGTGARETQYF. The rearrangement uses TRBV5-1 and TRBJ2-5; 10 bases agree with TRBD1. Germline lookup yields CDR1 SGHRS and CDR2 YFSETQ. V lost 4 bases and J lost 5; bases outside the gene matches: 8. CDR3 length: 15 amino acids.

A single count supports this clone. The genes are TRBV18 and TRBJ2-7; no definite D call. Germline V lookup: CDR1 KGHSH, CDR2 LQKENI. Trimming pared 0 bases from V and 5 bases from J, leaving 8 bases between. CDR3 size: 13 residues. CDR3 bases: TGTGCCAGCTCACCACCCTCCCTCGACGAGCAGTACTTC. This codes for CASSPPSLDEQYF.

The chain is built from TRBV3-1 (or the pseudogene TRBV3-2) and TRBJ2-5, with D uncertain. V dropped 0 bases and J dropped 0 bases, with 11 bases sitting between them. The CDR3 loop spans 16 amino acids. The V gene's germline CDR1 is LGHDT and CDR2 YNNKEL (reference sequence). CDR3 sequence: CASSQDVAGNQETQYF. The CDR3 nucleotides are TGTGCCAGCAGCCAAGATGTGGCTGGCAACCAAGAGACCCAGTACTTC.

The genes are TRBV6-1 and TRBJ1-3; 7 bases line up with TRBD1. The CDR3 covers 17 residues. Germline V gene data show CDR1 as MNHNS and CDR2 as SASEGT. The V segment lost 3 bases and the J segment 4 bases; nucleotides outside the gene matches: 12. CDR3 nucleotide sequence: TGTGCCAGCAGTGAGCATGGGGGGGACAGCGGGGGAAACACCATATATTTT. This gives the protein CASSEHGGDSGGNTIYF.